This TCR beta chain was found in a study of T-cell reconstitution after alpha-beta-depleted transplantation in children. TCRbeta library preparation incorporated unique molecular identifiers. One entry per CDR3 protein, called by TCRdb with MiXCR from the PCR reads. The data contain fewer than 550,000 distinct CDR3 sequences, about a tenth of them singletons. At least ten counts were recorded for this clonotype. This CDR3 has 17 amino acids. The germline V gene has CDR1 SGHVS and CDR2 FNYEAQ. Trimming removed 6 bases from V and 8 bases from J; junction bases left unmatched: 19. The specimen comprised PBMCs from the stem cell graft donor, sampled from the stem cell graft. The chain combines TRBV7-6 with TRBJ2-3, with TRBD2 identical over 8 bases. The clonotype comes from a human donor who donated a stem cell graft to a child with acute myeloid leukemia. The chain's CDR3 is CASSLLALSGGSFTQYF. DNA for the CDR3: TGTGCCAGCAGTTTACTGGCCTTGAGCGGGGGCTCCTTTACGCAGTATTTT.